This T cell receptor beta chain originates from a study of beta chain features in type 1 diabetes. Study observations and caveats: cDNA-based reads could over-represent cells with high TCR expression. Among all four CD4+ subsets, Type 1 diabetes patients had TCRB CDR3s that were moderately but significantly shorter.

V gave up 5 bases and J gave up 5 bases; unmatched junction bases: 7. Germline loops: CDR1 SEHNR, CDR2 FQNEAQ (reference sequence). CDR3 length: 14 amino acids. Worth noting for this clone: The antigen is not known. Other DNA sequences from this sample encode an identical CDR3 as well.

Reverse transcription of all isolated RNA meant that expressed TCRB transcripts were sequenced. The table came from immunoSEQ multiplex PCR; TCRdb's copy has only in-frame clones and leaves some out. This sample has under 300,000 clones, with roughly 24% found just once. Sequenced material: naive CD4+ T cells from blood. The chain links TRBV7-9 to TRBJ1-1; 8 nucleotides align to TRBD1. The sequence derives from a woman aged 25 to 39 with type 1 diabetes. The CDR3 DNA is TGTGCCAGCAGCCTCGACAGGGGTTGGACTGAAGCTTTCTTT. Translated, it gives CASSLDRGWTEAFF.